This is a list of T cell receptor beta chains from one sample in a study of shared clonotypes between healthy human individuals. Profiling relied on immunoSEQ multiplex PCR, and the TCRdb table lists in-frame clones only, not all of them. The table includes roughly 2.5 million clones, over 85% detected once. The sequenced material came from naive CD4+ T cells sorted from blood. These receptor sequences come from a man aged 18 to 30 in good health. The CDR3 runs from the conserved cysteine through the conserved F or W. A D gene is named only where the DNA matches it firmly. Some rows mark clone size as missing; the rest say once, few, many or name a class of expanded clone.

v_call: TRBV5-5; j_call: TRBJ2-1; clone_size: NA; d_call: TRBD1; cdr3_nt: TGTGCCAGCAGCAGGGGACAGGGTTACAATGAGCAGTTCTTC; cdr3_aa: CASSRGQGYNEQFF
v_call: TRBV5-4; j_call: TRBJ2-5; clone_size: NA; d_call: NA; cdr3_nt: TGTGCCAGCAGCTTCTCAGGGCAAGAGACCCAGTACTTC; cdr3_aa: CASSFSGQETQYF
v_call: TRBV7-9; j_call: TRBJ2-7; clone_size: NA; d_call: TRBD2; cdr3_nt: TGTGCCAGCAGCACTAGCGGGAGTACCCACGAGCAGTACTTC; cdr3_aa: CASSTSGSTHEQYF
v_call: TRBV7-6; j_call: TRBJ2-2; clone_size: NA; d_call: TRBD2; cdr3_nt: TGTGCCAGCAGCCCGGGACTAGCGGGGGGGAACACCGGGGAGCTGTTTTTT; cdr3_aa: CASSPGLAGGNTGELFF
v_call: TRBV6-1; j_call: TRBJ2-7; clone_size: NA; d_call: NA; cdr3_nt: TGTGCCAGCAGTGAACTCCGGAGCTCCTACGAGCAGTACTTC; cdr3_aa: CASSELRSSYEQYF
v_call: TRBV28; j_call: TRBJ1-2; clone_size: NA; d_call: NA; cdr3_nt: TGTGCCAGCAGTTCCCCGGTCGACTATGGCTACACCTTC; cdr3_aa: CASSSPVDYGYTF
v_call: TRBV7-2; j_call: TRBJ1-2; clone_size: NA; d_call: TRBD1; cdr3_nt: TGTGCCAGCAGCTTAGTGACAGGGACCCCATTTCCCTATGGCTACACCTTC; cdr3_aa: CASSLVTGTPFPYGYTF
v_call: TRBV5-1; j_call: TRBJ1-6; clone_size: NA; d_call: NA; cdr3_nt: TGCGCCAGCAGGGAGTCGAGGAACTATAATTCACCCCTCCACTTT; cdr3_aa: CASRESRNYNSPLHF
v_call: TRBV6-5; j_call: TRBJ1-6; clone_size: NA; d_call: TRBD1; cdr3_nt: TGTGCCAGCAGTTACGCCGGGACAGGGGACAATTCACCCCTCCACTTT; cdr3_aa: CASSYAGTGDNSPLHF
v_call: TRBV10-3; j_call: TRBJ1-1; clone_size: NA; d_call: NA; cdr3_nt: TGTGCCATCGGGTCTGGCATTCTAGGGGCTTTCTTT; cdr3_aa: CAIGSGILGAFF
v_call: TRBV27; j_call: TRBJ2-5; clone_size: NA; d_call: NA; cdr3_nt: TGTGCCAGCAGTTTAGGGACCGGGGGGACCCAGTACTTC; cdr3_aa: CASSLGTGGTQYF
v_call: TRBV10-1; j_call: TRBJ2-3; clone_size: NA; d_call: NA; cdr3_nt: TGCGCCAGCAGTCGGGAAACGGGAGAAATACATACGCAGTATTTT; cdr3_aa: CASSRETGEIHTQYF
v_call: TRBV5-1; j_call: TRBJ1-4; clone_size: NA; d_call: NA; cdr3_nt: TGCGCCAGCAGCTTGGCCGGCCCAACTAATGAAAAACTGTTTTTT; cdr3_aa: CASSLAGPTNEKLFF
v_call: TRBV6-6; j_call: TRBJ1-2; clone_size: NA; d_call: NA; cdr3_nt: TGTGCCAGCAGTTCGTTACAGACCGGTTTCCTCTATGGCTACACCTTC; cdr3_aa: CASSSLQTGFLYGYTF
v_call: TRBV18; j_call: TRBJ2-5; clone_size: NA; d_call: NA; cdr3_nt: TGTGCCAGCTCACCAGGGGCCACTGGGGAGACCCAGTACTTC; cdr3_aa: CASSPGATGETQYF
v_call: TRBV5-1; j_call: TRBJ2-2; clone_size: NA; d_call: NA; cdr3_nt: TGCGCCAGCAGCTCGATGGTAGCTGCCGGGGAGCTGTTTTTT; cdr3_aa: CASSSMVAAGELFF
v_call: TRBV6-5; j_call: TRBJ1-1; clone_size: NA; d_call: NA; cdr3_nt: TGTGCCAGCAGTTACTCGGCGACAGTGCGCCTTGAAGCTTTCTTT; cdr3_aa: CASSYSATVRLEAFF
v_call: TRBV2; j_call: TRBJ2-2; clone_size: NA; d_call: NA; cdr3_nt: TGTGCCAGCAGTGAGGAAGGGGCCGGCACCGGGGAGCTGTTTTTT; cdr3_aa: CASSEEGAGTGELFF
v_call: TRBV4-3; j_call: TRBJ1-6; clone_size: once; d_call: NA; cdr3_nt: TGCGCCAGCAGTAAAGGGGTTTCAAATAATTCACCCCTCCACTTT; cdr3_aa: CASSKGVSNNSPLHF
v_call: TRBV6-1; j_call: TRBJ2-1; clone_size: NA; d_call: TRBD2; cdr3_nt: TGTGCCAGCAGGATCTTAGCGGGGGACTTTAGTGAGCAGTTCTTC; cdr3_aa: CASRILAGDFSEQFF
v_call: TRBV5-4; j_call: TRBJ2-7; clone_size: NA; d_call: TRBD1; cdr3_nt: TGTGCCAGCAGCTTGCGGACAGGGCACTACGAGCAGTACTTC; cdr3_aa: CASSLRTGHYEQYF
v_call: TRBV19; j_call: TRBJ1-1; clone_size: few; d_call: NA; cdr3_nt: TGTGCCAGTAGTTCTCGGGTGAACACTGAAGCTTTCTTT; cdr3_aa: CASSSRVNTEAFF
v_call: TRBV27; j_call: TRBJ1-2; clone_size: NA; d_call: NA; cdr3_nt: TGTGCCAGCAGCCCACCGGGACGGGGGTATGGCTACACCTTC; cdr3_aa: CASSPPGRGYGYTF
v_call: TRBV5-1; j_call: TRBJ2-5; clone_size: NA; d_call: TRBD2; cdr3_nt: TGCGCCAGCAGTGCCGGGACTAGCATCTCAGAGACCCAGTACTTC; cdr3_aa: CASSAGTSISETQYF
v_call: TRBV9; j_call: TRBJ1-5; clone_size: NA; d_call: NA; cdr3_nt: TGTGCCAGCAGCGAAACGCCTTCAGGAGCCCGGGGTGCCCAGCATTTT; cdr3_aa: CASSETPSGARGAQHF
v_call: TRBV5-4; j_call: TRBJ2-1; clone_size: NA; d_call: TRBD1; cdr3_nt: TGTGCCAGCAGTTCAACAGGGGGAGAGCGCAATGAGCAGTTCTTC; cdr3_aa: CASSSTGGERNEQFF
v_call: TRBV19; j_call: TRBJ2-3; clone_size: NA; d_call: TRBD1; cdr3_nt: TGTGCCAGTAGTCTGGGACAGCCTTTAATGGATACGCAGTATTTT; cdr3_aa: CASSLGQPLMDTQYF
v_call: TRBV6-5; j_call: TRBJ2-7; clone_size: NA; d_call: NA; cdr3_nt: TGTGCCAGCAGTTATCTCTCTTCCTACGAGCAGTACTTC; cdr3_aa: CASSYLSSYEQYF
v_call: TRBV27; j_call: TRBJ1-6; clone_size: NA; d_call: NA; cdr3_nt: TGTGCCAGCAGTTTAGTCAGGGATTCACCCCTCCACTTT; cdr3_aa: CASSLVRDSPLHF
v_call: TRBV6-1; j_call: TRBJ2-1; clone_size: NA; d_call: NA; cdr3_nt: TGTGCCAGCAGGGGTGGCGGGTCCTACAATGAGCAGTTCTTC; cdr3_aa: CASRGGGSYNEQFF
v_call: TRBV29-1; j_call: TRBJ1-2; clone_size: once; d_call: NA; cdr3_nt: TGCAGCGTTGAGTGGGGCAGGGGTGGGGATGGCTACACCTTC; cdr3_aa: CSVEWGRGGDGYTF
v_call: TRBV2; j_call: TRBJ1-6; clone_size: NA; d_call: NA; cdr3_nt: TGTGCCAGCAGAAGAGGAGGTCAGGGGTATTCACCCCTCCACTTT; cdr3_aa: CASRRGGQGYSPLHF
v_call: TRBV5-6; j_call: TRBJ2-4; clone_size: NA; d_call: TRBD2; cdr3_nt: TGTGCCAGCAGCTTTAGCGGGGGGGACCTAGCCAAAAACATTCAGTACTTC; cdr3_aa: CASSFSGGDLAKNIQYF
v_call: TRBV6-6; j_call: TRBJ1-2; clone_size: NA; d_call: TRBD1; cdr3_nt: TGTGCCAGCAGTTACTCCAGGGGGCCGTATGGTTATGGCTACACCTTC; cdr3_aa: CASSYSRGPYGYGYTF
v_call: TRBV25-1; j_call: TRBJ1-5; clone_size: NA; d_call: TRBD1; cdr3_nt: TGTGCCAGCACCGGGACAGGGGTTCAGCCCCAGCATTTT; cdr3_aa: CASTGTGVQPQHF
v_call: TRBV19; j_call: TRBJ1-6; clone_size: NA; d_call: NA; cdr3_nt: TGTGCCAGTACCACCGGGACACTTTTTAGCTCCTATAATTCACCCCTCCACTTT; cdr3_aa: CASTTGTLFSSYNSPLHF
v_call: TRBV4-1; j_call: TRBJ1-1; clone_size: NA; d_call: TRBD1; cdr3_nt: TGCGCCAGCAGCCAGACCGGGACAGTGAACACTGAAGCTTTCTTT; cdr3_aa: CASSQTGTVNTEAFF
v_call: TRBV5-1; j_call: TRBJ1-6; clone_size: NA; d_call: NA; cdr3_nt: TGCGCCAGCAGCTTGGCGGGCTGGTACTATAATTCACCCCTCCACTTT; cdr3_aa: CASSLAGWYYNSPLHF
v_call: TRBV27; j_call: TRBJ2-7; clone_size: NA; d_call: NA; cdr3_nt: TGTGCCAGCAGTTTATCCCGAAGGGGGAGCTACGAGCAGTACTTC; cdr3_aa: CASSLSRRGSYEQYF
v_call: TRBV6-1; j_call: TRBJ2-7; clone_size: NA; d_call: TRBD2; cdr3_nt: TGTGCCAGCAGTGTCGAGACTAGCGCAGCCACCTACGAGCAGTACTTC; cdr3_aa: CASSVETSAATYEQYF
v_call: TRBV5-1; j_call: TRBJ2-5; clone_size: NA; d_call: TRBD1; cdr3_nt: TGCGCCAGCAGCTTGGATACAGGGGCAATCCAAGAGACCCAGTACTTC; cdr3_aa: CASSLDTGAIQETQYF
v_call: TRBV6-5; j_call: TRBJ1-6; clone_size: NA; d_call: NA; cdr3_nt: TGTGCCAGCAGCCGGGGGGCGGGGGATTCACCCCTCCACTTT; cdr3_aa: CASSRGAGDSPLHF